This T cell receptor beta chain was captured in a study of T cells in Graves' hyperthyroidism and ophthalmopathy. The germline V gene encodes CDR1 KGHSH and CDR2 LQKENI. CDR3 length: 14 amino acids. The V gene lost 2 bases and the J gene lost 4 bases, with 9 bases spanning the gap. Notes on this clonotype: The antigen is undetermined.

Study-wide results and limits: A model of 13 V-J pairs discriminated ophthalmopathy from stable hyperthyroidism. Ophthalmopathy was model-predicted a median around 6.7 months pre-onset. Most clonotypes expanded in thyroid above 0.001 were likewise present in blood.

Researchers amplified the TCR beta CDR3 regions from RNA transcripts. The primer set for the first-round RT-PCR of the TCR CDR3 was HTBI. TCRdb fed the multiplex PCR reads into MiXCR, producing one record per CDR3 protein. The sample carries under 400,000 distinct CDR3 sequences, 15% to 20% recorded once. Graves' hyperthyroidism was deemed stable absent ophthalmopathy progression within 18 months. The chain combines TRBV18 with TRBJ1-5; possibly TRBD1 for D (6 bases). The sequence was collected from a woman in her forties or fifties with Graves' hyperthyroidism. The sequencing sample was made of blood. CDR3 DNA sequence: TGTGCCAGCTCACCATCCCAGGGGAATCAGCCCCAGCATTTT. This sequence encodes CASSPSQGNQPQHF. Combining the CDR3 with reference TRBV18 and TRBJ1-5 gives the whole variable domain NAGVMQNPRHLVRRRGQEARLRCSPMKGHSHVYWYRQLPEEGLKFMVYLQKENIIDESGMPKERFSAEFPKEGPSILRIQQVVRGDSAAYFCASSPSQGNQPQHFGDGTRLSIL.